This TCR beta chain was observed in a study of OX40 agonist ivuxolimab in advanced cancers. For the study at large: Past anti-PD-1, anti-PD-L1 or anti-CTLA-4 therapy was accepted, and 30% to 45% had received some. The study, taken as a whole, reports: At 0.1 to 3.0 mg/kg, CD4+ and CD8+ blood T cells expanded clonally by week 6. The study found that CD8+ T cells averaged more expanded clones than CD4+.

In its sample, this clone is medium-sized. Its cognate antigen is unknown. Other DNA sequences in the same sample also yield this CDR3. The CDR3 loop spans 11 amino acids. Germline values: CDR1 MDHEN, CDR2 SYDVKM. Trimming stripped 4 bases from V and 4 bases from J, with 4 bases between. Produced via immunoSEQ multiplex PCR; TCRdb's table is partial and in-frame only. In the table there are roughly 28,000 clones, about 88% of which are singletons. The chain employs TRBV28 and TRBJ2-5; D is undetermined. This receptor was obtained from an adult with an advanced solid tumor such as melanoma, head and neck, liver or kidney cancer. Source: CD4+ or CD8+ T cells sorted from blood, taken in a trial of the OX40 agonist ivuxolimab. This chain's CDR3 is CASSSPETQYF. DNA for the CDR3: TGTGCCAGCAGTTCCCCAGAGACCCAGTACTTC.